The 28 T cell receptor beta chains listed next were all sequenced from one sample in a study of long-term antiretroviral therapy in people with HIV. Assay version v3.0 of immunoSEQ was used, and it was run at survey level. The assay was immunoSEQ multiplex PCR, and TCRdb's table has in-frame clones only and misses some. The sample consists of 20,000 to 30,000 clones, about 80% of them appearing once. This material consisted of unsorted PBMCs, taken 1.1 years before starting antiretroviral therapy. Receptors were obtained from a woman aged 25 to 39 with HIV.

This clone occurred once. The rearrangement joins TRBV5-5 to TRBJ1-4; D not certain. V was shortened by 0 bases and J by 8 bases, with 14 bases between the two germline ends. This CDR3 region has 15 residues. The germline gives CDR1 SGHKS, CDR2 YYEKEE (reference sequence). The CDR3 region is CASSLVGFPEEKLFF. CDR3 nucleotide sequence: TGTGCCAGCAGCTTGGTTGGCTTCCCGGAGGAAAAACTGTTTTTT.

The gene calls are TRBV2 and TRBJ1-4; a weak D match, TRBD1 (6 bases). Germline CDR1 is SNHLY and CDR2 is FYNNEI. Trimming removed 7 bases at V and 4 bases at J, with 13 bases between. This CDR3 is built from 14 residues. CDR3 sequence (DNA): TGTGCCAGCAACGTACAGGGTATTAATGAAAAACTGTTTTTT. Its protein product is CASNVQGINEKLFF.

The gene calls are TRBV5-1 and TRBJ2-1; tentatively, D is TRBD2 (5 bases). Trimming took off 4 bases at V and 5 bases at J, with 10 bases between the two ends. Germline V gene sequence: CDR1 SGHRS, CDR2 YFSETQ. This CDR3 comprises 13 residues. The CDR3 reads CASSPPGDNEQFF. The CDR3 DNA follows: TGCGCCAGCAGCCCCCCCGGGGACAATGAGCAGTTCTTC.

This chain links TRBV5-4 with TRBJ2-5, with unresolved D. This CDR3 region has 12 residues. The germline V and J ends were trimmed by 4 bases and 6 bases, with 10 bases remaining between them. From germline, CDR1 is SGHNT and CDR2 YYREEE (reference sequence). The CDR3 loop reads CASSRDAQTQYF. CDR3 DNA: TGTGCCAGCAGCCGTGACGCGCAGACCCAGTACTTC.

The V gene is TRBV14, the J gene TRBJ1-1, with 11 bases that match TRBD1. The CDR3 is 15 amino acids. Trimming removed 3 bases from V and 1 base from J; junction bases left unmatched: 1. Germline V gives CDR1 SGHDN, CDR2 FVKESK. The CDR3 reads CASSQDRGQNTEAFF. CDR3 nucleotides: TGTGCCAGCAGCCAGGACAGGGGGCAGAACACTGAAGCTTTCTTT.

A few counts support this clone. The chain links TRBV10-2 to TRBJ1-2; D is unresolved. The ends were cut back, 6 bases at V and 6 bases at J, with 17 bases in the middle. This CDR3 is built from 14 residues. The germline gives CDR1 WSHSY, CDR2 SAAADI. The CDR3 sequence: CASRISIDSNGYTF. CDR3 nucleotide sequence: TGCGCCAGCAGAATATCGATAGACTCAAATGGCTACACCTTC.

The chain's CDR3 is CASSLGVNQPQHF. The DNA for the CDR3 is TGTGCCAGCAGCTTAGGGGTGAATCAGCCCCAGCATTTT. The rearrangement joins TRBV7-2 to TRBJ1-5; no definite D call. The CDR3 runs to 13 residues. The ends were cut back, 1 base at V and 4 bases at J, with 5 bases in the middle. The germline CDR1 and CDR2 sequences are SGHTA and FQGNSA.

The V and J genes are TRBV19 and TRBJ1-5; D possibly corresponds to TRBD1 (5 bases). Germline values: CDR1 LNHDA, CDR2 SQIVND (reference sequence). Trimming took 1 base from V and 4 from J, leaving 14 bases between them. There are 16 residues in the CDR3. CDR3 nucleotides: TGTGCCAGTAGTATAGTTTGGGCAGGGACGAATCAGCCCCAGCATTTT. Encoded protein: CASSIVWAGTNQPQHF. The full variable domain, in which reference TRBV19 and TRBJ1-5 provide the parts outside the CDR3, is DGGITQSPKYLFRKEGQNVTLSCEQNLNHDAMYWYRQDPGQGLRLIYYSQIVNDFQKGDIAEGYSVSREKKESFPLTVTSAQKNPTAFYLCASSIVWAGTNQPQHFGDGTRLSIL.

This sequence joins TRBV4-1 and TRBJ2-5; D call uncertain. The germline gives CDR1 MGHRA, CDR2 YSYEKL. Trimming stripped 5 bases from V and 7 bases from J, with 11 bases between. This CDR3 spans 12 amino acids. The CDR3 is CASSGHGGTQYF. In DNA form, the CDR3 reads TGCGCCAGCAGCGGTCACGGCGGGACCCAGTACTTC.

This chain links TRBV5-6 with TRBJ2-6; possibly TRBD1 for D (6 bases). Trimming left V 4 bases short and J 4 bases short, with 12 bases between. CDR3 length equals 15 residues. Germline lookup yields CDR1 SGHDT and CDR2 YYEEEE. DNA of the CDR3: TGTGCCAGCAGCGGCGACAGGTTAGGGGCCAACGTCCTGACTTTC. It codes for CASSGDRLGANVLTF.

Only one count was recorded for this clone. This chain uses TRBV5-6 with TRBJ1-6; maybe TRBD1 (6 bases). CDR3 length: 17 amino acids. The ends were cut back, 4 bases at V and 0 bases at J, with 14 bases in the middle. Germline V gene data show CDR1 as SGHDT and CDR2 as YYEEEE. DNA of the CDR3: TGTGCCAGCAGCAACCGGGACACACGCTCCTATAATTCACCCCTCCACTTT. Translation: CASSNRDTRSYNSPLHF.

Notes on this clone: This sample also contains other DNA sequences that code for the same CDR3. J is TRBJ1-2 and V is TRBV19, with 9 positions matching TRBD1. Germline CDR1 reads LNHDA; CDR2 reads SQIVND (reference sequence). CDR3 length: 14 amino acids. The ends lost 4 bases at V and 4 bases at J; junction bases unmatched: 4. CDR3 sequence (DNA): TGTGCCAGTAGTAGAGGACAGGGGATCTATGGCTACACCTTC. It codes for CASSRGQGIYGYTF.

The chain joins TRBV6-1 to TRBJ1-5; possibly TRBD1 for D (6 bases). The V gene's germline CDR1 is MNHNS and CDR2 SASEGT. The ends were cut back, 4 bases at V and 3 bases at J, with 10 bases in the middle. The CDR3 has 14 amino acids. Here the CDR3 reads CASSGGGINQPQHF. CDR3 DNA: TGTGCCAGCAGTGGAGGGGGGATCAATCAGCCCCAGCATTTT.

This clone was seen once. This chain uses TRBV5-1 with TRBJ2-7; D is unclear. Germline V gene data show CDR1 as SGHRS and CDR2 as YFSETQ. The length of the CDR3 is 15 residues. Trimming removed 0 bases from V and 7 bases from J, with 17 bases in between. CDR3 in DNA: TGCGCCAGCAGCTTGGGTCAAGGGCCGGTGGGAGAGCAGTACTTC. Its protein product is CASSLGQGPVGEQYF. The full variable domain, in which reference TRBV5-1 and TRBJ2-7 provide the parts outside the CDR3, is KAGVTQTPRYLIKTRGQQVTLSCSPISGHRSVSWYQQTPGQGLQFLFEYFSETQRNKGNFPGRFSGRQFSNSRSEMNVSTLELGDSALYLCASSLGQGPVGEQYFGPGTRLTVT.

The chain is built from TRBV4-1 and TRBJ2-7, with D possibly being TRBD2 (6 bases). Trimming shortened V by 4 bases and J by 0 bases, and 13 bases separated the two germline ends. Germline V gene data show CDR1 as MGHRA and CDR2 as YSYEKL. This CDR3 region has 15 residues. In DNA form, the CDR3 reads TGCGCCAGCAGCCTGGCGGAGGGGACCTCCTACGAGCAGTACGTC. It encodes CASSLAEGTSYEQYV.

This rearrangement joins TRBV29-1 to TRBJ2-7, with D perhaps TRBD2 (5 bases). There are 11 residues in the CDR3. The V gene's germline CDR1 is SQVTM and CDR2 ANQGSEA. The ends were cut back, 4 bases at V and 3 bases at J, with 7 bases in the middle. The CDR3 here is CSVVSGYEQYF. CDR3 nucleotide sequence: TGCAGCGTTGTGAGCGGCTACGAGCAGTACTTC.

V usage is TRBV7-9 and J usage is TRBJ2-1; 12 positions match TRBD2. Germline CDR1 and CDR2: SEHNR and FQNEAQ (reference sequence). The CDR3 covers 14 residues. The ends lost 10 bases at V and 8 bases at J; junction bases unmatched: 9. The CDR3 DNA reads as TGTGCCATCTACCTAGCGGGGGGGCGTGATGAGCAGTTCTTC. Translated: CAIYLAGGRDEQFF.

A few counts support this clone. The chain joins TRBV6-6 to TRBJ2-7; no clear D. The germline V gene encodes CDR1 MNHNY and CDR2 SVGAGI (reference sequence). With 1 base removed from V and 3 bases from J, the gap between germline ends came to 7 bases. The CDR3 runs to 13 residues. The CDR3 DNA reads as TGTGCCAGCAGTTACTGGGCTGGCTACGAGCAGTACTTC. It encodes CASSYWAGYEQYF.

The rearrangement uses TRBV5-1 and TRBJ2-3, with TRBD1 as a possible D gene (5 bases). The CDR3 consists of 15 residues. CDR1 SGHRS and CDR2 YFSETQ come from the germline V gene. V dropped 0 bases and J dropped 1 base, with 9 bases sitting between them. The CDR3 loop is CASSLVQGGTDTQYF. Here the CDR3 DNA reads TGCGCCAGCAGCTTGGTCCAGGGTGGCACAGATACGCAGTATTTT.

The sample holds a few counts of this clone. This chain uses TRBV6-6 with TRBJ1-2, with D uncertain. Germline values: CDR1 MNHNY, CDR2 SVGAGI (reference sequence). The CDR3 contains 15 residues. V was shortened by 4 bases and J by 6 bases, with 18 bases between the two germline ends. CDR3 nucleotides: TGTGCCAGCAGTTCCTCCCCTCTGGCGGGTAATGGCTACACCTTC. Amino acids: CASSSSPLAGNGYTF.

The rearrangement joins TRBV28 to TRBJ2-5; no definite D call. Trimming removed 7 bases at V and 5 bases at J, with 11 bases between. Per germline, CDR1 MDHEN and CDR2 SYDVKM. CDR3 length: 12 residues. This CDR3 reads CASKRFRETQYF. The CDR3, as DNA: TGTGCCAGCAAAAGGTTTCGCGAGACCCAGTACTTC.

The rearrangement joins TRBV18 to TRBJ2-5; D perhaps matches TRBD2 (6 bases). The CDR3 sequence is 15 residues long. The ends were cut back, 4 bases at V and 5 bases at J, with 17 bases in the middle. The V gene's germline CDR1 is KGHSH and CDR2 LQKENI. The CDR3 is CASSRISPGVETQYF. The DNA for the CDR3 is TGTGCCAGCTCACGAATTTCTCCGGGAGTTGAGACCCAGTACTTC.

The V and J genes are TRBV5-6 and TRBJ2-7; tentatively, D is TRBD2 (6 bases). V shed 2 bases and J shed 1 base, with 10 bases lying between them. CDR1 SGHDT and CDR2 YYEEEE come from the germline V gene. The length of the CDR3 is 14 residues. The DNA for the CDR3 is TGTGCCAGCAGCTTCGCGGGATCTTCCTACGAGCAGTACTTC. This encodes CASSFAGSSYEQYF.

CDR3 protein: CATSREASGGAKDNEQFF. In DNA, the CDR3 is TGTGCCACCAGCAGAGAGGCTAGCGGGGGGGCCAAAGACAATGAGCAGTTCTTC. V usage is TRBV15 and J usage is TRBJ2-1; the match to TRBD2 covers 12 bases. Germline assignment: CDR1 LNHNV and CDR2 YYDKDF (reference sequence). This CDR3 contains 18 residues. After removal of 0 bases from V and 5 bases from J, the junction contained 8 bases not matched to a gene.

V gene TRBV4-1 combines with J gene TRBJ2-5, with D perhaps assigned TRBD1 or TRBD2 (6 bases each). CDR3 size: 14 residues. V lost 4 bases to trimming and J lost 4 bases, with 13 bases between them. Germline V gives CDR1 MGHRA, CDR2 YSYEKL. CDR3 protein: CASSREGGGETQYF. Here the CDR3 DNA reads TGCGCCAGCAGCCGAGAAGGGGGAGGAGAGACCCAGTACTTC.

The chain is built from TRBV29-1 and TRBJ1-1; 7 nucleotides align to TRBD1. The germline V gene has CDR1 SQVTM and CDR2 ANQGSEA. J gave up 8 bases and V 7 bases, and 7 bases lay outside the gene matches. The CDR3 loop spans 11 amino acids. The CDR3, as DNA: TGCAGCGCTCTACAGGGGCTCGAAGCTTTCTTT. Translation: CSALQGLEAFF.

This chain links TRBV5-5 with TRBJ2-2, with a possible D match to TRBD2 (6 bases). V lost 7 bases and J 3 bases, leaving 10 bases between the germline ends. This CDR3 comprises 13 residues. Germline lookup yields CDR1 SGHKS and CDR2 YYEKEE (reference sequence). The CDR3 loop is CASASVDTGELFF. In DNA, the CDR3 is TGTGCCAGCGCTAGCGTTGACACCGGGGAGCTGTTTTTT. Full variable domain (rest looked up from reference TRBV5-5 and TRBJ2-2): DAGVTQSPTHLIKTRGQQVTLRCSPISGHKSVSWYQQVLGQGPQFIFQYYEKEERGRGNFPDRFSARQFPNYSSELNVNALLLGDSALYLCASASVDTGELFFGEGSRLTVL.

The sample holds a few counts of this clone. Here the CDR3 reads CALSGTVAYSPLHF. For the CDR3, the DNA is TGTGCCTTATCTGGGACAGTCGCTTATTCACCCCTCCACTTT. The gene calls are TRBV30 and TRBJ1-6; 7 nucleotides agree with TRBD1. Germline CDR1 is GTSNPN and CDR2 is SVGIG (reference sequence). The V gene end was trimmed by 7 bases and the J gene end by 8 bases; junction bases not matched to a gene: 11. There are 14 residues in the CDR3.